The 21 T cell receptor beta chains reported below all come from one sample, sequenced in a study of blood T cells in healthy people across ages. Alongside a J-beta primer mix, a sample-barcoded 5' primer served in a second PCR lasting about 6 to 11 cycles. TCRdb redid the calling of the 5' RACE reads with MiXCR, one entry per CDR3 protein. There are about 680,000 distinct CDR3 sequences in the sample; around 45% occur only once, and 30% to 40% lies in the top ten. Sequencing input: blood. These receptors all come from an older woman in good health.

The chain employs TRBV28 and TRBJ2-7; TRBD2 agrees at 11 bases. Germline lookup yields CDR1 MDHEN and CDR2 SYDVKM. This CDR3 region has 18 residues. Losses at the gene ends were 5 bases for V and 0 bases for J; bases not matched to a gene: 12. The CDR3 DNA reads TGTGCCAGCAGTCTACCCGGACTAGCGGGCATATCCTCCTACGAGCAGTACTTC. Translating it yields CASSLPGLAGISSYEQYF.

This chain links TRBV5-1 with TRBJ2-5; a weak D match, TRBD1 (5 bases). V lost 4 bases, J lost 5 bases, and 15 bases lay in between. Germline V gene data show CDR1 as SGHRS and CDR2 as YFSETQ. The CDR3 totals 14 residues. CDR3 nucleotide sequence: TGCGCCAGCAGCCGGGCAGGGTTGGGGGAGACCCAGTACTTC. Translated, it gives CASSRAGLGETQYF.

The J gene is TRBJ2-3, the V gene TRBV7-2; no firm D call. The CDR3 totals 16 residues. Per the germline V gene, CDR1 is SGHTA and CDR2 is FQGNSA. V lost 5 bases and J lost 0, with 15 bases in between. This chain's CDR3 is CASSPPLRLSTDTQYF. In DNA, the CDR3 is TGTGCCAGCAGCCCCCCCCTCCGGTTAAGCACAGATACGCAGTATTTT. The variable domain in full, with the rest retrieved from reference TRBV7-2 and TRBJ2-3, is GAGVSQSPSNKVTEKGKDVELRCDPISGHTALYWYRQSLGQGLEFLIYFQGNSAPDKSGLPSDRFSAERTGGSVSTLTIQRTQQEDSAVYLCASSPPLRLSTDTQYFGPGTRLTVL.

Of note for this clonotype: The junction does not match germline at one end; this may be a read error. This chain connects TRBV3-1 to TRBJ2-3; 11 bases match TRBD1. This CDR3 is 15 amino acids long. Looked up from germline, CDR1 is LGHDT and CDR2 is YNNKEL (reference sequence). CDR3 DNA sequence: TGTGCCAGCAGCCCCTGGACAGGGGGCCCAGATGCGCAGTATTTT. This encodes CASSPWTGGPDAQYF.

This clonotype was detected a few times. The J gene is TRBJ2-3, the V gene TRBV7-2; TRBD2 aligns across 7 bases. The V gene's germline CDR1 is SGHTA and CDR2 FQGNSA. Losses at the gene ends were 2 bases for V and 2 bases for J; bases not matched to a gene: 7. The length of the CDR3 is 16 residues. The CDR3 loop reads CASSLFTLAVTDTQYF. For the CDR3, the DNA is TGTGCCAGCAGCTTATTCACCCTAGCGGTCACAGATACGCAGTATTTT. The entire variable domain, with the rest obtained from reference TRBV7-2 and TRBJ2-3, is as follows: GAGVSQSPSNKVTEKGKDVELRCDPISGHTALYWYRQSLGQGLEFLIYFQGNSAPDKSGLPSDRFSAERTGGSVSTLTIQRTQQEDSAVYLCASSLFTLAVTDTQYFGPGTRLTVL.

This clonotype was recorded many times. V is TRBV28 and J is TRBJ2-7; 9 bases are a match to TRBD1. The CDR3 has 13 amino acids. V lost 7 bases and J lost 6; bases outside the gene matches: 7. Germline CDR1 and CDR2: MDHEN and SYDVKM. CDR3 sequence (DNA): TGTGCCAGCACCGGGACAGGGATGTTCGAGCAGTACTTC. It yields the protein CASTGTGMFEQYF.

In this sample, this clonotype turned up a few times. The chain has TRBV12-3 or TRBV12-4 and TRBJ1-5; unclear D gene. CDR3 length: 17 residues. The V gene lost 3 bases and the J gene lost 7 bases, with 22 bases spanning the gap. CDR3 loop: CASSLSVREPGWQPQHF. The DNA for the CDR3 is TGTGCCAGCAGTTTGAGTGTACGGGAGCCCGGATGGCAGCCCCAGCATTTT.

This clonotype was seen only a few times. V usage is TRBV20-1 and J usage is TRBJ2-1; D is unclear. This CDR3 region has 13 residues. The germline V and J ends were trimmed by 4 bases and 2 bases, with 9 bases remaining between them. Germline-derived CDR1 and CDR2 are DFQATT and SNEGSKA (reference sequence). The CDR3 protein is CSATKVTYNEQFF. As DNA, the CDR3 is TGCAGTGCTACTAAGGTCACCTACAATGAGCAGTTCTTC.

This clonotype was observed a few times. The rearrangement uses TRBV4-2 and TRBJ2-7, with D hard to call. The CDR3 extends over 15 amino acids. Trimming shortened V by 0 bases and J by 6 bases, and 15 bases separated the two germline ends. CDR1 is LGHNA and CDR2 is YNFKEQ in the germline V gene. CDR3 residues: CASSQDWLNLREQYF. The DNA for the CDR3 is TGTGCCAGCAGCCAAGATTGGCTCAACCTACGCGAGCAGTACTTC.

As for this clonotype: A much more abundant neighbour one base away suggests this may be a read error. The chain employs TRBV10-3 and TRBJ2-3; D gene uncertain. The CDR3 runs 12 residues. Per the germline V gene, CDR1 is ENHRY and CDR2 is SYGVKD. Trimming removed 6 bases at V and 2 bases at J, with 6 bases between. In DNA, the CDR3 is TGTGCCATCAGGGGTTTCACAGATACGCAGTATTTT. This encodes CAIRGFTDTQYF.

The V and J genes are TRBV29-1 and TRBJ2-3, with 7 bases lining up with TRBD1. V gave up 6 bases and J gave up 10 bases; unmatched junction bases: 16. The germline V gene has CDR1 SQVTM and CDR2 ANQGSEA. CDR3 length: 14 residues. In DNA form, the CDR3 reads TGCAGCGTCGACCTGGACAGGTCCTCGGATGCGCAGTATTTT. Translated, it gives CSVDLDRSSDAQYF.

The chain combines TRBV12-3 or TRBV12-4 with TRBJ2-5; 14 nucleotides line up with TRBD2. The V gene end was trimmed by 6 bases and the J gene end by 5 bases; junction bases not matched to a gene: 5. CDR3 length equals 15 residues. The CDR3 loop reads CASRRTSGRFETQYF. The CDR3 nucleotides read TGTGCCAGCAGACGGACTAGCGGGAGGTTCGAGACCCAGTACTTC.

The rearrangement uses TRBV6-2 or TRBV6-3 and TRBJ2-1; 8 positions match TRBD2. V dropped 7 bases and J dropped 5; count of bases not matched to a gene: 10. The V gene's germline CDR1 is MNHEY and CDR2 SVGEGT. CDR3 size: 15 residues. As DNA, the CDR3 is TGTGCCAGCACGGAACGAGCGGGAGTCCACAATGAGCAGTTCTTC. The encoded protein is CASTERAGVHNEQFF.

The rearrangement uses TRBV5-1 and TRBJ2-7, with unresolved D. The CDR3 runs to 14 residues. V was clipped by 4 bases and J by 3 bases, with 14 bases between them. Looked up from germline, CDR1 is SGHRS and CDR2 is YFSETQ. In nucleotides, the CDR3 is TGCGCCAGCAGCGTCGGAACGGACCTCTACGAGCAGTACTTC. It translates to CASSVGTDLYEQYF.

Concerning this clonotype: A junction end diverges from the germline sequence, so it may reflect a read error. This chain joins TRBV4-3 and TRBJ2-6; 10 bases fit TRBD2. The CDR3 is made up of 18 amino acids. Germline CDR1 reads LGHNA; CDR2 reads YSLEER. The CDR3 reads CAGSQGLLAGVGANVLTF. DNA of the CDR3: TGCGCCGGCAGCCAAGGGTTGCTAGCGGGAGTAGGGGCCAACGTCCTGACTTTC.

This chain uses TRBV20-1 with TRBJ2-5; TRBD2 agrees at 12 bases. The V segment lost 5 bases and the J segment 6 bases; nucleotides outside the gene matches: 13. This CDR3 has 16 amino acids. Germline loops: CDR1 DFQATT, CDR2 SNEGSKA (reference sequence). CDR3 bases: TGCAGTGCTGCCTCGCCTAGCGGGAGGGCCGTAAAGACCCAGTACTTC. This codes for CSAASPSGRAVKTQYF.

There are a few counts of this clonotype. V usage is TRBV12-3 or TRBV12-4 and J usage is TRBJ2-3; D unclear. This CDR3 is 14 amino acids long. V dropped 6 bases and J dropped 5 bases, with 15 bases sitting between them. The CDR3 nucleotides are TGTGCCAGCAGAAAGGCCCCGGCTGAAGATACGCAGTATTTT. Residues: CASRKAPAEDTQYF.

J is TRBJ2-7 and V is TRBV20-1; TRBD2 aligns across 7 bases. Germline V gene data show CDR1 as DFQATT and CDR2 as SNEGSKA (reference sequence). This CDR3 is 15 amino acids long. V trimming: 3 bases; J trimming: 2 bases; junction bases outside the gene matches: 10. The CDR3: CSARRSPGTTYEQYF. The CDR3 region has the DNA TGCAGTGCTAGGAGATCTCCCGGGACTACCTACGAGCAGTACTTC.

The chain has TRBV28 and TRBJ1-2, with D possibly matching TRBD1 (6 bases). Germline CDR1 and CDR2: MDHEN and SYDVKM. V was trimmed by 4 bases and J by 5 bases, leaving 14 bases between them. The CDR3 is 14 amino acids. The DNA of the CDR3 is TGTGCCAGCAGTTCCGCAGGGGCGGAATATGGCTACACCTTC. This gives the protein CASSSAGAEYGYTF.

This clonotype was seen a few times. V gene TRBV7-3 combines with J gene TRBJ2-7; possible D gene TRBD2, 5 bases. The CDR3 sequence is 14 residues long. The V gene lost 5 bases and the J gene lost 5 bases, with 16 bases spanning the gap. Germline V gene data show CDR1 as SGHTA and CDR2 as FQGTGA. The CDR3 nucleotides read TGTGCCAGCAGCCCAAACGGGGTCACGGACGAGCAGTACTTC. It codes for CASSPNGVTDEQYF.

The rearrangement uses TRBV7-2 and TRBJ2-7, with 7 bases identical to TRBD1. The germline CDR1 and CDR2 sequences are SGHTA and FQGNSA. The CDR3 runs 15 residues. Losses at the gene ends were 3 bases for V and 2 bases for J; bases not matched to a gene: 7. CDR3 sequence (DNA): TGTGCCAGCAGCTTGACTGGTGGACAGGCCTACGAGCAGTACTTC. Translating it yields CASSLTGGQAYEQYF.